The 5 T cell receptor beta chains below were found in one sample sequenced in a study of glioma-infiltrating T cells. Using RNA template, CDR3s of TCR alpha and beta were amplified with iRepertoire arm-PCR. MiXCR, run by TCRdb on the multiplex PCR reads, gives a single entry per CDR3 protein. The sample yields 300,000 to 400,000 distinct CDR3 sequences, around 45% seen once. The sequencing input was glioma tissue, nonneoplastic brain tissue, or PBMCs (not recorded which). Receptors were obtained from a human donor with low-grade glioma or glioblastoma, undergoing nonglioma brain surgery, or in good health (not recorded which).

Regarding this clonotype: A read error may be the cause here, since a much bigger clone is one base away. The CDR3 region has the DNA TGTGCCAATGGAGGACCGTACAATCAGCCCCAGCATTTT. It codes for CANGGPYNQPQHF. The rearrangement joins TRBV19 to TRBJ1-5; D gene uncertain. The CDR3 has 13 amino acids. Trimming removed 10 bases at V and 3 bases at J, with 13 bases between. Germline CDR1 reads LNHDA; CDR2 reads SQIVND (reference sequence).

The rearrangement joins TRBV12-3 or TRBV12-4 to TRBJ1-2; 9 bases match TRBD1. The CDR3 spans 16 residues. The junction had 10 bases not matched to a gene; V was cut back by 5 bases and J by 3 bases. CDR3 coding DNA: TGTGCCAGCAGTCCATGGACAGGGGTAGACGACTATGGCTACACCTTC. Protein sequence: CASSPWTGVDDYGYTF.

A note on this clonotype: This sequence may be a read error, since a much larger clone differs from it by one base. This sequence joins TRBV28 and TRBJ2-7; D is uncertain. Germline values: CDR1 MDHEN, CDR2 SYDVKM. The CDR3 covers 13 residues. The CDR3 DNA reads TGTGCCAGCAGTCACGGTGGCTCCTACGAGCGGTACTTC. Encoded protein: CASSHGGSYERYF.

This clonotype was counted a few times. V and J are TRBV28 and TRBJ2-7; D possibly matches TRBD1 or TRBD2 (5 bases each). CDR1 MDHEN and CDR2 SYDVKM come from the germline V gene. The CDR3 consists of 15 residues. The ends were cut back, 4 bases at V and 6 bases at J, with 19 bases in the middle. CDR3 in DNA: TGTGCCAGCAGTTCCCCCGGGACCCGAAACTCCGAGCAGTACTTC. As protein: CASSSPGTRNSEQYF.

The rearrangement links TRBV10-3 to TRBJ2-7, with TRBD2 identical over 7 bases. Losses at the gene ends were 3 bases for V and 0 bases for J; bases not matched to a gene: 5. CDR3 length equals 15 residues. Germline-derived CDR1 and CDR2 are ENHRY and SYGVKD. The CDR3 sequence: CAISDQVAGSYEQYF. CDR3 nucleotides: TGTGCCATCAGTGATCAGGTAGCGGGCTCCTACGAGCAGTACTTC.